The 30 T cell receptor beta chains reported below all come from one sample, sequenced in a study of identical twins. TCRdb used MiXCR to reprocess the 5' RACE reads, holding one entry per CDR3 protein. This table holds about 240,000 distinct CDR3 sequences, 10% to 15% found once. These data were also reused for a study on yellow fever vaccine responses in identical twins.

What was sequenced was memory (CD45RO+) T cells sorted from blood. The receptors come from a woman between 18 and 29 years old in good health.

The V and J genes are TRBV28 and TRBJ1-2; D is undetermined. The V end lost 6 bases, the J end lost 4 bases, and 12 bases lay between the germline ends. Looked up from germline, CDR1 is MDHEN and CDR2 is SYDVKM. CDR3 length equals 13 residues. CDR3 protein: CASSPQASYGYTF. CDR3 bases: TGTGCCAGCAGCCCCCAGGCGAGCTATGGCTACACCTTC.

The CDR3 region has the DNA TGTGCCAGCAGTTACGAACTAGCATTCCAAGAGACCCAGTACTTC. It codes for CASSYELAFQETQYF. The rearrangement joins TRBV6-2 or TRBV6-3 to TRBJ2-5; possibly TRBD2 for D (6 bases). The germline V gene has CDR1 MNHEY and CDR2 SVGEGT. V was trimmed by 2 bases and J by 1 base, leaving 11 bases between them. The CDR3 spans 15 residues.

This chain's CDR3 is CASSRGRGKGQPQHF. The CDR3 bases are TGTGCCAGCAGCCGAGGACGGGGGAAGGGGCAGCCCCAGCATTTT. The rearrangement links TRBV27 to TRBJ1-5; weak D call: TRBD1 (5 bases). Trimming cost V 6 bases and J 7 bases, with 19 bases left between them. The CDR3 loop spans 15 amino acids. The germline V gene has CDR1 MNHEY and CDR2 SMNVEV (reference sequence).

This sequence joins TRBV7-9 and TRBJ2-3; D is undetermined. CDR3 length: 15 amino acids. The V gene's germline CDR1 is SEHNR and CDR2 FQNEAQ (reference sequence). V lost 4 bases and J 1 base, leaving 12 bases between the germline ends. CDR3 loop: CASSSDPIRTDTQYF. The CDR3, as DNA: TGTGCCAGCAGCTCCGACCCCATACGCACAGATACGCAGTATTTT.

About this clonotype itself: It may be a read error: a sequence one base away is much more abundant. The chain combines TRBV7-6 with TRBJ2-7; D uncertain. Germline V gene lookup returns CDR1 SGHVS and CDR2 FNYEAQ. CDR3 size: 14 residues. V dropped 1 base and J dropped 0 bases, with 7 bases sitting between them. CDR3 bases: TGTGCCAGCAGCTTAGTACGAAGCTCCTACGAGCAGTACTTC. Translating gives CASSLVRSSYEQYF.

This clonotype was picked up a small number of times. The rearrangement links TRBV20-1 to TRBJ2-7; TRBD1 matches 8 bases. Germline V gene sequence: CDR1 DFQATT, CDR2 SNEGSKA (reference sequence). With 0 bases clipped from V and 7 bases from J, the junction kept 8 bases outside the gene matches. The CDR3 runs 14 residues. Here the CDR3 DNA reads TGCAGTGCTAGAGATTTCAGGACAGGGAGAGAGCAGTACTTC. Its translation: CSARDFRTGREQYF.

This chain connects TRBV29-1 to TRBJ2-7; 11 bases align to TRBD1. Trimming cost V 4 bases and J 5 bases; bases outside gene matches: 7. The length of the CDR3 is 14 residues. Germline V gives CDR1 SQVTM, CDR2 ANQGSEA. CDR3 protein: CSVGRDRGSNEQYF. For the CDR3, the DNA is TGCAGCGTTGGTCGGGACAGGGGGTCTAACGAGCAGTACTTC.

This clonotype appeared many times. The rearrangement uses TRBV6-1 and TRBJ2-1; 11 positions agree with TRBD1. The germline V gene has CDR1 MNHNS and CDR2 SASEGT. After removal of 5 bases from V and 9 bases from J, the junction contained 6 bases not matched to a gene. The CDR3 spans 14 residues. CDR3 sequence reads: CASSRGQGVGEQFF. CDR3 DNA sequence: TGTGCCAGCAGTAGGGGACAGGGGGTGGGTGAGCAGTTCTTC.

This clonotype was observed a handful of times. This chain's CDR3 is CASSRHGTSGSIEQYF. The CDR3 coding sequence is TGTGCCAGCAGCCGACACGGGACTAGCGGGAGTATCGAGCAGTACTTC. The chain couples TRBV12-3 or TRBV12-4 to TRBJ2-7; 14 bases are shared with TRBD2. The length of the CDR3 is 16 residues. Germline trimming cut 6 bases from V and 6 bases from J; bases unmatched to any gene: 10.

This clonotype showed up just a few times. The rearrangement uses TRBV5-1 and TRBJ1-1, with TRBD1 matching over 7 bases. The CDR3 covers 14 residues. CDR1 and CDR2 from the germline V gene are SGHRS and YFSETQ. After removal of 4 bases from V and 0 bases from J, the junction contained 3 bases not matched to a gene. The CDR3 coding sequence is TGCGCCAGCAGCGAGGGACAGCTGAACACTGAAGCTTTCTTT. Translated, it gives CASSEGQLNTEAFF.

This clonotype came up a few times. V is TRBV28 and J is TRBJ2-7; D is ambiguous. The CDR3 sequence is 15 residues long. Germline V gene data show CDR1 as MDHEN and CDR2 as SYDVKM. V was pared by 8 bases and J by 0 bases, with 17 bases between. The CDR3 sequence is CASLPAGSFSYEQYF. The CDR3 region has the DNA TGTGCCAGCCTCCCCGCAGGTTCCTTCTCCTACGAGCAGTACTTC.

The rearrangement uses TRBV6-2 or TRBV6-3 and TRBJ2-2, with 12 bases that match TRBD2. CDR3 length equals 17 residues. The V segment lost 0 bases and the J segment 1 base; nucleotides outside the gene matches: 0. Germline lookup yields CDR1 MNHEY and CDR2 SVGEGT. The CDR3 region is CASSYSGLAGNTGELFF. DNA of the CDR3: TGTGCCAGCAGTTACTCGGGACTAGCGGGGAACACCGGGGAGCTGTTTTTT.

The chain carries TRBV5-1 and TRBJ2-1, with D perhaps given as TRBD1 or TRBD2 (5 bases each). CDR1 SGHRS and CDR2 YFSETQ come from the germline V gene. V was shortened by 0 bases and J by 7 bases, with 8 bases between the two germline ends. The CDR3 is 13 residues long. The CDR3 loop reads CASSLGGRNEQFF. Here the CDR3 DNA reads TGCGCCAGCAGCTTGGGGGGGAGAAATGAGCAGTTCTTC.

This chain links TRBV19 with TRBJ2-5, with D perhaps matching TRBD1 (5 bases). V was clipped by 3 bases and J by 0 bases, with 14 bases between them. This CDR3 is 16 amino acids long. Germline-derived CDR1 and CDR2 are LNHDA and SQIVND (reference sequence). CDR3 DNA sequence: TGTGCCAGTAGTATCGGTGTTGCAGGGAACCAAGAGACCCAGTACTTC. Translated: CASSIGVAGNQETQYF. Variable domain in full (rest from reference TRBV19 and TRBJ2-5): DGGITQSPKYLFRKEGQNVTLSCEQNLNHDAMYWYRQDPGQGLRLIYYSQIVNDFQKGDIAEGYSVSREKKESFPLTVTSAQKNPTAFYLCASSIGVAGNQETQYFGPGTRLLVL.

This chain connects TRBV20-1 to TRBJ2-1; perhaps TRBD2 as D (5 bases). The V end was cut by 0 bases, the J end by 7 bases, with 16 bases between. The CDR3 has 15 amino acids. CDR1 and CDR2 from the germline V gene are DFQATT and SNEGSKA (reference sequence). CDR3 nucleotides: TGCAGTGCTAGAGATTCGAGCGGCTCTGGGAATGAGCAGTTCTTC. Protein product: CSARDSSGSGNEQFF.

This clonotype was picked up many times. The chain carries TRBV6-5 and TRBJ1-2; TRBD1 matches at 9 bases. V dropped 2 bases and J dropped 7; count of bases not matched to a gene: 14. Germline V gene lookup returns CDR1 MNHEY and CDR2 SVGAGI. The CDR3 extends over 17 amino acids. CDR3 nucleotides: TGTGCCAGCAGTTACCGGAATAAGGACAGGGGTTACCGTGGCTACACCTTC. Its translation is CASSYRNKDRGYRGYTF.

This clonotype came up a few times. J is TRBJ2-2 and V is TRBV12-5; 7 bases are shared with TRBD1. The CDR3 totals 15 residues. Germline V lookup: CDR1 LGHNT, CDR2 FRNRAP. The V segment lost 2 bases and the J segment 2 bases; nucleotides outside the gene matches: 2. CDR3 amino acids: CASGLYRGNTGELFF. For the CDR3, the DNA is TGTGCTAGTGGTTTGTACAGGGGTAACACCGGGGAGCTGTTTTTT.

The J gene is TRBJ2-5, the V gene TRBV11-2, with 8 bases fitting TRBD2. In germline, CDR1 is SGHAT, CDR2 FQNNGV. CDR3 length: 16 residues. V dropped 1 base and J dropped 4; count of bases not matched to a gene: 8. Written as DNA, the CDR3 is TGTGCCAGCAGCTTAGCCGCCCTAGCGGGTACAGAGACCCAGTACTTC. It yields the protein CASSLAALAGTETQYF.

This chain joins TRBV4-2 and TRBJ2-5; 16 positions agree with TRBD2. CDR3 length: 19 amino acids. Germline CDR1 is LGHNA and CDR2 is YNFKEQ. Unmatched junction bases numbered 13, after V lost 0 bases and J lost 9 bases. CDR3 coding DNA: TGTGCCAGCAGCCAAGAGCTCCCTGGGGGACTAGCGGGAGGGCTCGCCCAGTACTTC. Translation: CASSQELPGGLAGGLAQYF.

The chain couples TRBV29-1 to TRBJ2-7; maybe TRBD1 (5 bases). The CDR3 runs 11 residues. The germline V gene has CDR1 SQVTM and CDR2 ANQGSEA. Trimming took 3 bases from V and 9 from J, leaving 12 bases between them. The CDR3 reads CSVDRKGMQYF. CDR3 in DNA: TGCAGCGTTGACAGGAAGGGGATGCAGTACTTC.

This clonotype has only a few counts. The rearrangement links TRBV6-1 to TRBJ2-1; 8 positions agree with TRBD2. The germline V gene has CDR1 MNHNS and CDR2 SASEGT. The CDR3 totals 15 residues. After removal of 7 bases from V and 3 bases from J, the junction contained 8 bases not matched to a gene. The CDR3 protein is CASTRGGLGYNEQFF. The DNA for the CDR3 is TGTGCCAGCACCCGGGGGGGCCTCGGCTACAATGAGCAGTTCTTC.

Only a few counts were recorded for this clonotype. The chain has TRBV4-2 and TRBJ2-6; TRBD1 agrees at 8 bases. This CDR3 is 20 amino acids long. CDR1 LGHNA and CDR2 YNFKEQ come from the germline V gene. V was clipped by 1 base and J by 0 bases; unmatched bases: 11. The CDR3 DNA follows: TGTGCCAGCAGCCAAGTAAGCAGGGGGCGCCGACTCTCTGGGGCCAACGTCCTGACTTTC. The encoded protein is CASSQVSRGRRLSGANVLTF.

The table lists this clonotype with many counts. V usage is TRBV12-3 or TRBV12-4 and J usage is TRBJ1-2, with D possibly matching TRBD1 (6 bases). Between the trimmed V and J ends, which lost 7 bases and 1 base, there was a span of 13 bases. The CDR3 is 14 residues long. The CDR3 DNA sequence: TGTGCCAGCACTCCTGGACAGCTTAACTATGGCTACACCTTC. Amino acid sequence: CASTPGQLNYGYTF.

The chain links TRBV3-1 to TRBJ1-2; D might be TRBD1 (6 bases). CDR3 length: 15 amino acids. V lost 1 base to trimming and J lost 2 bases, with 11 bases between them. Germline V gene sequence: CDR1 LGHDT, CDR2 YNNKEL (reference sequence). The CDR3 loop reads CASSQGPGANYGYTF. The CDR3 DNA reads as TGTGCCAGCAGCCAAGGGCCGGGGGCGAACTATGGCTACACCTTC.

The chain couples TRBV2 to TRBJ2-7, with 7 bases matching TRBD1. This CDR3 is 15 amino acids long. Germline trimming cut 6 bases from V and 3 bases from J; bases unmatched to any gene: 11. The V gene's germline CDR1 is SNHLY and CDR2 FYNNEI. The CDR3 loop is CASRRDRYGDYEQYF. Here the CDR3 DNA reads TGTGCCAGCAGGAGGGACAGATACGGCGACTACGAGCAGTACTTC.

This clonotype was recorded many times. The chain combines TRBV7-9 with TRBJ2-7; D not certain. The V end lost 11 bases, the J end lost 2 bases, and 10 bases lay between the germline ends. CDR1 and CDR2 (germline): SEHNR, FQNEAQ (reference sequence). This CDR3 region has 11 residues. CDR3 sequence (DNA): TGTGCCGGCGCGGCAGCCTACGAGCAGTACTTC. The encoded protein is CAGAAAYEQYF.

A few counts support this clonotype. The J gene is TRBJ2-7, the V gene TRBV29-1; 7 bases agree with TRBD1. Germline V gene sequence: CDR1 SQVTM, CDR2 ANQGSEA. The CDR3 totals 13 residues. V trimming: 4 bases; J trimming: 8 bases; junction bases outside the gene matches: 11. CDR3: CSVVSQGVYQQYF. The CDR3 nucleotides read TGCAGCGTTGTGTCCCAGGGGGTCTATCAGCAGTACTTC.

This clonotype was observed a few times. The J gene is TRBJ1-2, the V gene TRBV9, with 7 positions matching TRBD1. Germline V gives CDR1 SGDLS, CDR2 YYNGEE. The junction had 15 bases not matched to a gene; V was cut back by 3 bases and J by 4 bases. This CDR3 contains 17 residues. CDR3 coding DNA: TGTGCCAGCAGCGCACAGGGGACGGTAGCCGCCACCTATGGCTACACCTTC. Its protein is CASSAQGTVAATYGYTF.

This clonotype has more than one count but fewer than ten. The chain has TRBV20-1 and TRBJ1-3; D unclear. The V gene lost 5 bases and the J gene lost 0 bases, with 8 bases spanning the gap. The CDR3 runs to 13 residues. Per germline, CDR1 DFQATT and CDR2 SNEGSKA (reference sequence). This CDR3 reads CSARILSGNTIYF. CDR3 nucleotides: TGCAGTGCTCGGATCCTCTCTGGAAACACCATATATTTT.

The rearrangement links TRBV20-1 to TRBJ2-7; D ambiguous. Trimming stripped 0 bases from V and 6 bases from J, with 18 bases between. Germline CDR1 and CDR2: DFQATT and SNEGSKA (reference sequence). The CDR3 length is 15 residues. In DNA, the CDR3 is TGCAGTGCTAGAGATCAAACTCGGAATCTTTTCGAGCAGTACTTC. It specifies CSARDQTRNLFEQYF.